The 31 T cell receptor beta chains given below trace back to one sample, sequenced in a study of cytomegalovirus exposure and HLA in healthy donors. Sequencing used immunoSEQ multiplex PCR; TCRdb keeps in-frame clones, though not all of them. This table holds 110,000 or so clones, around 89% found once. The sequenced sample consisted of PBMCs. These receptors all come from a man between 18 and 35 years old in good health and CMV-seronegative.

The rearrangement joins TRBV10-2 to TRBJ2-5, with D possibly TRBD1 on 5 matching bases. The CDR3 runs 13 residues. Trimming pared 11 bases from V and 3 bases from J, leaving 16 bases between. Germline-derived CDR1 and CDR2 are WSHSY and SAAADI. CDR3 residues: CACKQDRKETQYF. As DNA, the CDR3 is TGCGCCTGTAAGCAAGACAGAAAAGAGACCCAGTACTTC.

The genes are TRBV20-1 and TRBJ2-7; D is perhaps TRBD1 (5 bases). Germline loops: CDR1 DFQATT, CDR2 SNEGSKA (reference sequence). V lost 2 bases, J lost 6 bases, and 5 bases lay in between. This CDR3 has 10 residues. The CDR3 here is CSARQGEQYF. CDR3 nucleotides: TGCAGTGCTAGACAGGGCGAGCAGTACTTC.

V usage is TRBV28 and J usage is TRBJ1-6, with 8 bases aligning to TRBD1. This CDR3 spans 16 amino acids. Germline lookup yields CDR1 MDHEN and CDR2 SYDVKM. The J segment lost 6 bases and the V segment lost 5 bases, leaving 9 bases of the junction unmatched. The CDR3: CASSNERQGSNSPLHF. The DNA for the CDR3 is TGTGCCAGCAGTAATGAAAGACAGGGGAGTAATTCACCCCTCCACTTT. Supplemented by reference TRBV28 and TRBJ1-6, the full variable domain reads DVKVTQSSRYLVKRTGEKVFLECVQDMDHENMFWYRQDPGLGLRLIYFSYDVKMKEKGDIPEGYSVSREKKERFSLILESASTNQTSMYLCASSNERQGSNSPLHFGNGTRLTVT.

The table lists this clone with a few counts. The gene calls are TRBV12-2 and TRBJ2-3; the listed D gene, TRBD2, was not tested against the DNA. TRBV12-2 is noted as a pseudogene. The CDR3 has 16 amino acids. CDR3 loop: CASRPGTPTPTDTQYF. CDR3 coding DNA: TGTGCAAGTCGCCCCGGGACTCCAACACCCACAGATACGCAGTATTTT.

This clone was observed once. The V and J genes are TRBV9 and TRBJ1-4; D gene unclear. Germline CDR1 and CDR2: SGDLS and YYNGEE. This CDR3 is built from 15 residues. With 1 base removed from V and 8 bases from J, the gap between germline ends came to 15 bases. The DNA for the CDR3 is TGTGCCAGCAGCGTAACTGCGGGCGCGAGGGAAAAACTGTTTTTT. It yields the protein CASSVTAGAREKLFF.

The chain combines TRBV27 with TRBJ1-2, with 9 bases fitting TRBD1. CDR3 length: 15 residues. Germline trimming cut 5 bases from V and 7 bases from J; bases unmatched to any gene: 11. Germline CDR1 is MNHEY and CDR2 is SMNVEV (reference sequence). CDR3 region: CASSVSRDRVFGYTF. CDR3 in DNA: TGTGCCAGCAGTGTCAGCCGGGACAGGGTGTTTGGCTACACCTTC.

The V and J genes are TRBV14 and TRBJ1-1; possibly TRBD1 for D (5 bases). The V end was cut by 4 bases, the J end by 4 bases, with 10 bases between. Germline CDR1 SGHDN, CDR2 FVKESK. CDR3 length: 13 residues. The CDR3 DNA follows: TGTGCCAGCAGCCGGGGGGTTCTCACTGAAGCTTTCTTT. The encoded protein is CASSRGVLTEAFF. Filled out from reference TRBV14 and TRBJ1-1, the complete variable domain reads EAGVTQFPSHSVIEKGQTVTLRCDPISGHDNLYWYRRVMGKEIKFLLHFVKESKQDESGMPNNRFLAERTGGTYSTLKVQPAELEDSGVYFCASSRGVLTEAFFGQGTRLTVV.

The chain links TRBV19 to TRBJ1-1; 8 bases are shared with TRBD1. V was pared by 3 bases and J by 1 base, with 4 bases of the junction left unmatched. Germline V CDR1 and CDR2: LNHDA, SQIVND (reference sequence). CDR3 size: 15 residues. The CDR3 region is CASSMGTGSNTEAFF. CDR3 sequence (DNA): TGTGCCAGTAGTATGGGGACAGGCTCGAACACTGAAGCTTTCTTT.

The chain couples TRBV7-2 to TRBJ2-5, with TRBD2 matching 13 bases. V gave up 3 bases and J gave up 5 bases; unmatched junction bases: 6. There are 16 residues in the CDR3. CDR1 and CDR2 from the germline V gene are SGHTA and FQGNSA. CDR3 DNA: TGTGCCAGCAGCTTCAGGACTAGCGGGGGACGGGAGACCCAGTACTTC. Protein: CASSFRTSGGRETQYF. The whole variable domain, filled in from reference TRBV7-2 and TRBJ2-5, reads GAGVSQSPSNKVTEKGKDVELRCDPISGHTALYWYRQSLGQGLEFLIYFQGNSAPDKSGLPSDRFSAERTGGSVSTLTIQRTQQEDSAVYLCASSFRTSGGRETQYFGPGTRLLVL.

The rearrangement uses TRBV7-9 and TRBJ1-3; D is perhaps TRBD1 (5 bases). Trimming took off 2 bases at V and 0 bases at J, with 11 bases between the two ends. Looked up from germline, CDR1 is SEHNR and CDR2 is FQNEAQ (reference sequence). The CDR3 sequence is 16 residues long. The CDR3 region has the DNA TGTGCCAGCAGCTTATACCGGGGGGGCTCTGGAAACACCATATATTTT. Protein product: CASSLYRGGSGNTIYF.

This clone was found once. The chain uses TRBV4-2 and TRBJ2-1; D is unclear. Germline-derived CDR1 and CDR2 are LGHNA and YNFKEQ. Trimming shortened V by 0 bases and J by 4 bases, and 16 bases separated the two germline ends. This CDR3 is 17 amino acids long. The CDR3 region has the DNA TGTGCCAGCAGCCAAGAAAGTCACACCCCCACATACAATGAGCAGTTCTTC. This translates into CASSQESHTPTYNEQFF.

In this sample, this clone turned up a few times. This chain links TRBV28 with TRBJ1-5; 12 bases agree with TRBD1. In germline, CDR1 is MDHEN, CDR2 SYDVKM. The CDR3 is 15 residues long. J gave up 8 bases and V 4 bases, and 6 bases lay outside the gene matches. CDR3 sequence reads: CASSYPGTGGKPQHF. In nucleotides, the CDR3 is TGTGCCAGCAGTTACCCCGGGACAGGGGGCAAGCCCCAGCATTTT.

The chain employs TRBV28 and TRBJ1-2, with D possibly being TRBD1 (5 bases). V lost 7 bases, J lost 6 bases, and 18 bases lay in between. Germline CDR1 MDHEN, CDR2 SYDVKM. CDR3 length: 14 residues. The CDR3 sequence: CASTSRLRGDGYTF. For the CDR3, the DNA is TGTGCCAGCACCTCGAGGCTCCGGGGGGATGGCTACACCTTC.

The genes are TRBV7-2 and TRBJ2-3, with 9 bases identical to TRBD1. Germline V gives CDR1 SGHTA, CDR2 FQGNSA. V shed 4 bases, J shed 5 bases, and the junction held 7 bases outside the gene matches. This CDR3 region has 15 residues. This CDR3 reads CASSSGTGWGDTQYF. Here the CDR3 DNA reads TGTGCCAGCAGCTCAGGGACAGGGTGGGGAGATACGCAGTATTTT.

The CDR3 reads CASSSLPGQGAYEQYF. CDR3 DNA sequence: TGTGCCAGCAGTTCACTCCCGGGACAGGGTGCCTACGAGCAGTACTTC. The chain joins TRBV27 to TRBJ2-7, with 9 nucleotides matching TRBD1. The germline V gene has CDR1 MNHEY and CDR2 SMNVEV (reference sequence). J was trimmed by 2 bases and V by 4 bases; bases with no gene match: 9. The CDR3 sequence is 16 residues long.

J is TRBJ1-6 and V is TRBV7-6; 7 bases agree with TRBD1. V shed 5 bases and J 6 bases; nucleotides not matched to a gene: 10. Germline loops: CDR1 SGHVS, CDR2 FNYEAQ. The CDR3 loop spans 16 amino acids. The CDR3 region has the DNA TGTGCCAGCAGCCCGCAAGAGGCAGGGGGTAATTCACCCCTCCACTTT. This gives the protein CASSPQEAGGNSPLHF. The entire variable domain, with the rest obtained from reference TRBV7-6 and TRBJ1-6, is as follows: GAGVSQSPRYKVTKRGQDVALRCDPISGHVSLYWYRQALGQGPEFLTYFNYEAQQDKSGLPNDRFSAERPEGSISTLTIQRTEQRDSAMYRCASSPQEAGGNSPLHFGNGTRLTVT.

J is TRBJ1-5 and V is TRBV5-1; D is ambiguous. CDR1 is SGHRS and CDR2 is YFSETQ in the germline V gene. V lost 5 bases and J 7 bases, leaving 16 bases between the germline ends. This CDR3 comprises 14 residues. CDR3 loop: CASRHDGREQPQHF. CDR3 nucleotides: TGCGCCAGCAGGCATGACGGGAGGGAACAGCCCCAGCATTTT.

This clone has just a few counts. V is TRBV23-1 and J is TRBJ1-2, with TRBD1 matching 8 bases. TRBV23-1 is an ORF, with its function uncertain. The V segment lost 10 bases and the J segment 0 bases; nucleotides outside the gene matches: 10. This CDR3 spans 15 amino acids. The CDR3 protein is CATITRTGSNYGYTF. The CDR3 DNA sequence: TGCGCCACCATAACCCGGACAGGGTCTAACTATGGCTACACCTTC.

Concerning this clone itself: Sequence at one end of the junction differs from germline and may be a read error. The chain is built from TRBV29-1 and TRBJ2-2; 9 bases align to TRBD2. Germline CDR1 reads SQVTM; CDR2 reads ANQGSEA. The CDR3 totals 16 residues. In DNA, the CDR3 is TGCAGCGTGGAAGACGGGTCTAGCGGGAAGGCCGGGGAGCTGTTTTTT. This gives the protein CSVEDGSSGKAGELFF.

This chain links TRBV5-5 with TRBJ1-1; maybe TRBD1 (5 bases). Germline-derived CDR1 and CDR2 are SGHKS and YYEKEE (reference sequence). Trimming removed 7 bases at V and 5 bases at J, with 15 bases between. CDR3 length: 13 amino acids. The CDR3 DNA sequence: TGTGCCAGCCGAGACAGTATGCTTACTGAAGCTTTCTTT. Residues: CASRDSMLTEAFF.

This clone was detected only once. This sequence joins TRBV6-5 and TRBJ2-3; 10 positions match TRBD2. From germline, CDR1 is MNHEY and CDR2 SVGAGI. The CDR3 extends over 14 amino acids. After removal of 4 bases from V and 3 bases from J, the junction contained 1 base not matched to a gene. Here the CDR3 reads CASSSGLATDTQYF. For the CDR3, the DNA is TGTGCCAGCAGTTCGGGACTAGCGACAGATACGCAGTATTTT.

The chain combines TRBV28 with TRBJ2-2, with 12 bases aligning to TRBD2. V trimming: 6 bases; J trimming: 4 bases; junction bases outside the gene matches: 6. The CDR3 runs to 16 residues. Germline V gene sequence: CDR1 MDHEN, CDR2 SYDVKM. CDR3 sequence reads: CASSRLAGVRTGELFF. In DNA form, the CDR3 reads TGTGCCAGCAGCCGACTAGCGGGAGTCCGCACCGGGGAGCTGTTTTTT.

This chain joins TRBV19 and TRBJ1-1, with a weak D call TRBD1 (6 bases). The CDR3 spans 16 residues. The V gene lost 9 bases and the J gene lost 0 bases, with 20 bases spanning the gap. CDR1 and CDR2 (germline): LNHDA, SQIVND (reference sequence). The CDR3 DNA reads TGTGCCAGCACGGACAGCGGAAATGTTATGAACACTGAAGCTTTCTTT. Translating it yields CASTDSGNVMNTEAFF.

This clone was counted a single time. The chain carries TRBV11-2 and TRBJ2-7; D possibly corresponds to TRBD1 (6 bases). Germline V gene data show CDR1 as SGHAT and CDR2 as FQNNGV. Trimming took off 1 base at V and 1 base at J, with 14 bases between the two ends. The CDR3 extends over 16 amino acids. The CDR3 loop is CASSLGVGALSYEQYF. In DNA, the CDR3 is TGTGCCAGCAGCTTAGGTGTGGGGGCGCTTTCCTACGAGCAGTACTTC.

This chain links TRBV10-3 with TRBJ1-1; 7 bases align to TRBD1. Germline lookup yields CDR1 ENHRY and CDR2 SYGVKD. This CDR3 has 16 amino acids. J gave up 4 bases and V 1 base, and 9 bases lay outside the gene matches. The CDR3 DNA follows: TGTGCCATCAGTGAGTATGCAGGGGGGACGGTCACTGAAGCTTTCTTT. Translation: CAISEYAGGTVTEAFF.

The chain links TRBV6-5 to TRBJ1-6, with unresolved D. V lost 6 bases and J lost 6, with 9 bases in between. CDR3 length: 13 residues. Per the germline V gene, CDR1 is MNHEY and CDR2 is SVGAGI. The CDR3 coding sequence is TGTGCCAGCAGGAGGCAAGCTAATTCACCCCTCCACTTT. Its translation is CASRRQANSPLHF.

The V call is TRBV28, the J call TRBJ2-2; TRBD2 matches 12 bases. The V gene end was trimmed by 6 bases and the J gene end by 3 bases; junction bases not matched to a gene: 11. Germline V gene data show CDR1 as MDHEN and CDR2 as SYDVKM. The CDR3 runs 18 residues. The CDR3 DNA is TGTGCCAGCAGATCCGGACTAGCGGGATTTGTGGACACCGGGGAGCTGTTTTTT. This codes for CASRSGLAGFVDTGELFF.

V usage is TRBV4-1 and J usage is TRBJ2-2, with 11 bases lining up with TRBD1. The trim removed 3 bases at V and 4 bases at J, leaving 1 base unmatched. The CDR3 has 15 amino acids. The V gene's germline CDR1 is MGHRA and CDR2 YSYEKL. This chain's CDR3 is CASSHGTGGTGELFF. As DNA, the CDR3 is TGCGCCAGCAGCCACGGGACAGGGGGCACCGGGGAGCTGTTTTTT.

The chain couples TRBV27 to TRBJ2-7; D possibly corresponds to TRBD2 (5 bases). The CDR3 loop spans 14 amino acids. The V end was cut by 6 bases, the J end by 0 bases, with 12 bases between. CDR1 and CDR2 from the germline V gene are MNHEY and SMNVEV (reference sequence). DNA of the CDR3: TGTGCCAGCAGAGACGGACTTTCCTCCTACGAGCAGTACTTC. It specifies CASRDGLSSYEQYF.

This clone was picked up a small number of times. The rearrangement uses TRBV27 and TRBJ2-2; 8 bases fit TRBD1. This CDR3 contains 15 residues. V was clipped by 2 bases and J by 4 bases; unmatched bases: 3. Germline CDR1 MNHEY, CDR2 SMNVEV (reference sequence). The CDR3 protein is CASSLARGLTGELFF. CDR3 nucleotides: TGTGCCAGCAGTTTAGCCAGGGGGCTCACCGGGGAGCTGTTTTTT.

This clone was seen once. The chain uses TRBV9 and TRBJ2-7, with a tentative D call TRBD1 (6 bases). The CDR3 runs 13 residues. CDR1 is SGDLS and CDR2 is YYNGEE in the germline V gene. Trimming removed 5 bases at V and 5 bases at J, with 14 bases between. The CDR3 is CASSLTGIHEQYF. In nucleotides, the CDR3 is TGTGCCAGCAGTCTTACAGGGATCCACGAGCAGTACTTC.